This T cell receptor (beta chain) was found in a study of shared clonotypes between healthy human individuals. Per sorted-subset replicate PCR, input was approximately 180 ng DNA, representing around 29,000 T cell genomes. Profiled with immunoSEQ multiplex PCR; TCRdb holds only in-frame clones, not every one. The table records about 2.2 million clones, 93% of them present only once. The study's findings and limits: Unshared clonotypes carried lower generation probabilities than those common to all four donors. Across a handful of donors, naive CD4 shared around 5%, naive CD8 over 3%, memory CD4 more than 2%, memory CD8 about 0.38%.

CD8 cells regarded as naive lacked CD45RO, were positively chosen for CCR7, and omitted terminally differentiated effector memory CD45RA+ cells. Donors, without exception, were Caucasian adults residing in Nashville, Tennessee. As to this clone: Its antigen is unidentified.

The CDR3 totals 15 residues. J was trimmed by 8 bases and V by 2 bases; bases with no gene match: 9. Germline CDR1 is ENHRY and CDR2 is SYGVKD. The sequence was collected from a man aged 18 to 30 in good health. Some clones in this sample may be carry-over from other donors' samples. The sample comprised naive CD8+ T cells from PBMCs. The chain combines TRBV10-3 with TRBJ1-3; 7 bases match TRBD1. The CDR3 region has the DNA TGTGCCATCAGTGAGCCTAATAGGGGGCTCGACACCATATATTTT. The encoded protein is CAISEPNRGLDTIYF.